The 20 T cell receptor beta chains listed next were all sequenced from one sample in a study of cytomegalovirus exposure and HLA in healthy donors. The PCR had 60 Vbeta and 13 Jbeta primers. Here immunoSEQ multiplex PCR was the method, and the copy in TCRdb shows in-frame clones only, minus some. The sample records about 130,000 clones, over 70% being singletons. The specimen was PBMCs. Receptors originate from a woman between 45 and 60 years old in good health and CMV-seronegative.

This clone was found a few times. V usage is TRBV19 and J usage is TRBJ1-5; TRBD1 aligns across 8 bases. Losses at the gene ends were 5 bases for V and 6 bases for J; bases not matched to a gene: 9. The V gene's germline CDR1 is LNHDA and CDR2 SQIVND (reference sequence). This CDR3 has 15 residues. The CDR3 reads CASSHPDRVGQPQHF. CDR3 bases: TGTGCCAGTAGTCACCCGGACAGGGTGGGTCAGCCCCAGCATTTT.

V and J are TRBV4-3 and TRBJ1-2; 8 nucleotides align to TRBD1. Per germline, CDR1 LGHNA and CDR2 YSLEER. The CDR3 is 16 amino acids. V shed 0 bases, J shed 5 bases, and the junction held 8 bases outside the gene matches. DNA of the CDR3: TGCGCCAGCAGCCAAGATTGGCAGGGGGCGCGGTATGGCTACACCTTC. Its translation is CASSQDWQGARYGYTF.

This clone came up a few times. The chain is built from TRBV7-2 and TRBJ2-3, with 10 bases that match TRBD2. Looked up from germline, CDR1 is SGHTA and CDR2 is FQGNSA. The length of the CDR3 is 18 residues. V lost 1 base and J lost 4; bases outside the gene matches: 11. The CDR3 loop reads CASSLVMASGSRADTQYF. The CDR3 bases are TGTGCCAGCAGCTTAGTCATGGCTAGCGGGAGCCGGGCAGATACGCAGTATTTT.

The sample holds a few counts of this clone. V and J are TRBV7-9 and TRBJ2-5, with 12 bases matching TRBD1. Germline V gives CDR1 SEHNR, CDR2 FQNEAQ (reference sequence). The CDR3 consists of 14 residues. Unmatched junction bases numbered 8, after V lost 4 bases and J lost 11 bases. CDR3 DNA sequence: TGTGCCAGCAGCTCCCGGGACAGGGGGCAGGAGCAGTACTTC. Translating gives CASSSRDRGQEQYF.

This clone was counted once. The chain employs TRBV10-3 and TRBJ1-2; D uncertain. V lost 3 bases and J lost 8, with 13 bases in between. CDR1 is ENHRY, CDR2 SYGVKD, per germline. This CDR3 contains 13 residues. The CDR3 nucleotides read TGTGCCATCAGTGAAAGTGAATCTGGCGGCTACACCTTC. Its translation: CAISESESGGYTF.

As DNA, the CDR3 is TGTGCCAGCAGCTTGCCGGACAGGGGGTTTAGCGAGCAGTACTTC. As protein: CASSLPDRGFSEQYF. The chain links TRBV5-4 to TRBJ2-7, with 10 bases that match TRBD1. CDR1 SGHNT and CDR2 YYREEE come from the germline V gene (reference sequence). CDR3 length: 15 residues. V lost 1 base and J lost 6; bases outside the gene matches: 7.

The table lists this clone with a count of one. The CDR3 DNA reads TGTGCCAGCAGCCGACTAGCGGGAGGTAGAGATGAGCAGTTCTTC. Amino acid sequence: CASSRLAGGRDEQFF. The V and J genes are TRBV7-9 and TRBJ2-1; TRBD2 agrees at 13 bases. The CDR3 consists of 15 residues. The V gene's germline CDR1 is SEHNR and CDR2 FQNEAQ (reference sequence). Trimming removed 5 bases from V and 8 bases from J; junction bases left unmatched: 6.

V is TRBV30 and J is TRBJ1-6, with D perhaps TRBD1 (5 bases). This CDR3 has 13 amino acids. V shed 5 bases and J shed 18 bases, with 23 bases lying between them. CDR1 and CDR2 from the germline V gene are GTSNPN and SVGIG (reference sequence). CDR3 protein: CAWAPRSRVGSHF. The CDR3 DNA sequence: TGTGCCTGGGCGCCGCGAAGCAGGGTTGGAAGCCACTTT.

The genes are TRBV21-1 and TRBJ2-3; TRBD1, the D gene given by the table, was not confirmed from the DNA. TRBV21-1 is marked as a pseudogene. This CDR3 has 14 residues. The CDR3 loop reads CASSKNTGADTQYF. The CDR3 DNA sequence: TGTGCCAGCAGCAAAAACACAGGGGCCGATACGCAGTATTTT.

The chain is built from TRBV29-1 and TRBJ2-5, with a possible D match to TRBD1 (5 bases). This CDR3 contains 13 residues. Germline CDR1 and CDR2: SQVTM and ANQGSEA. The germline V and J ends were trimmed by 8 bases and 5 bases, with 18 bases remaining between them. CDR3 protein: CSCQSGLRETQYF. The CDR3 DNA sequence: TGCAGCTGTCAATCAGGGCTTAGGGAGACCCAGTACTTC. Drawing the rest from reference TRBV29-1 and TRBJ2-5, the complete variable domain is SAVISQKPSRDICQRGTSLTIQCQVDSQVTMMFWYRQQPGQSLTLIATANQGSEATYESGFVIDKFPISRPNLTFSTLTVSNMSPEDSSIYLCSCQSGLRETQYFGPGTRLLVL.

The gene calls are TRBV29-1 and TRBJ2-3; TRBD2 matches 14 bases. This CDR3 region has 19 residues. Trimming at V came to 2 bases and at J to 2 bases, leaving 12 bases not matched to a gene. Germline V gives CDR1 SQVTM, CDR2 ANQGSEA. This CDR3 reads CSVETGTSGSGINTDTQYF. The CDR3, as DNA: TGCAGCGTTGAAACCGGGACTAGCGGGAGTGGGATCAACACAGATACGCAGTATTTT.

V usage is TRBV6-6 and J usage is TRBJ1-5; unclear D gene. The CDR3 is 13 residues long. Germline CDR1 and CDR2: MNHNY and SVGAGI (reference sequence). Trimming left V 2 bases short and J 4 bases short, with 6 bases between. The CDR3 loop is CASSYEFNQPQHF. The CDR3 DNA reads TGTGCCAGCAGTTACGAGTTTAATCAGCCCCAGCATTTT.

The CDR3 nucleotides read TGCAGCGTTGAAAGCGGCCTCCTTTCTAACTATGGCTACACCTTC. Amino acids: CSVESGLLSNYGYTF. This chain connects TRBV29-1 to TRBJ1-2, with unresolved D. V dropped 2 bases and J dropped 0 bases, with 13 bases sitting between them. The CDR3 sequence is 15 residues long. Germline CDR1 and CDR2: SQVTM and ANQGSEA.

V gene TRBV4-2 combines with J gene TRBJ2-1; 9 bases match TRBD2. The V gene end was trimmed by 6 bases and the J gene end by 5 bases; junction bases not matched to a gene: 8. Per the germline V gene, CDR1 is LGHNA and CDR2 is YNFKEQ. The CDR3 spans 15 residues. CDR3 protein: CASRKLAGENNEQFF. DNA for the CDR3: TGTGCCAGCAGGAAATTAGCGGGAGAAAACAATGAGCAGTTCTTC.

V usage is TRBV11-2 and J usage is TRBJ1-1; 9 nucleotides agree with TRBD1. Germline lookup yields CDR1 SGHAT and CDR2 FQNNGV. With V trimmed by 5 bases and J by 5 bases, 9 bases remained unmatched. This CDR3 has 15 amino acids. CDR3 sequence reads: CASSRRDRVGTEAFF. The CDR3 DNA reads TGTGCCAGCAGCAGGCGGGACAGGGTCGGTACTGAAGCTTTCTTT.

The chain links TRBV11-3 to TRBJ2-7, with a possible D match to TRBD2 (6 bases). Between the trimmed V and J ends, which lost 2 bases and 0 bases, there was a span of 20 bases. The CDR3 runs to 18 residues. Germline V gives CDR1 SGHNT, CDR2 YENEEA. The CDR3 here is CASSLYRLERLDSYEQYF. CDR3 coding DNA: TGTGCCAGCAGCTTATACCGGCTGGAGAGACTAGACTCCTACGAGCAGTACTTC.

V gene TRBV28 combines with J gene TRBJ2-5, with D possibly matching TRBD2 (6 bases). The CDR3 runs 13 residues. V was trimmed by 9 bases and J by 2 bases, leaving 13 bases between them. The germline gives CDR1 MDHEN, CDR2 SYDVKM. CDR3 in DNA: TGTGCCAGTGGGGGGAGGAGGCAAGAGACCCAGTACTTC. Protein product: CASGGRRQETQYF. Supplemented by reference TRBV28 and TRBJ2-5, the full variable domain reads DVKVTQSSRYLVKRTGEKVFLECVQDMDHENMFWYRQDPGLGLRLIYFSYDVKMKEKGDIPEGYSVSREKKERFSLILESASTNQTSMYLCASGGRRQETQYFGPGTRLLVL.

A word on this clone: The same CDR3 arises from other DNA sequences in this sample as well. The V and J genes are TRBV18 and TRBJ1-3, with D tentatively TRBD1 (5 bases). The germline V gene has CDR1 KGHSH and CDR2 LQKENI. The CDR3 extends over 14 amino acids. Deletions cut 5 bases from V and 4 bases from J, with 12 bases between. The CDR3 reads CASSGQGYGNTIYF. CDR3 coding DNA: TGTGCCAGCTCAGGGCAGGGCTACGGAAACACCATATATTTT.

The genes are TRBV15 and TRBJ1-2; D ambiguous. The germline CDR1 and CDR2 sequences are LNHNV and YYDKDF (reference sequence). V was pared by 1 base and J by 10 bases, with 10 bases between. This CDR3 is built from 12 residues. The CDR3 bases are TGTGCCACCAGCAGAGGGCTCAGTAACTACACCTTC. Its translation is CATSRGLSNYTF.

The chain has TRBV23-1 and TRBJ2-7, with D possibly matching TRBD2 (6 bases). TRBV23-1 is reported as an ORF; its role is uncertain. The V and J ends lost 8 bases and 4 bases respectively, with 18 bases between them. This CDR3 is built from 14 residues. The CDR3 loop is CASGFNGGWYEQYF. The CDR3 DNA reads as TGCGCCAGCGGCTTCAACGGGGGTTGGTACGAGCAGTACTTC.